One and the same sample provided the 2 T cell receptor beta chains below, sequenced in a study of post-analysis software for immune sequencing data. Study-wide results and caveats: With TRBV5-6, TRBV5-1 and TRBV20-1 included, about five TRBV segments were more frequent in patients than in controls.

Unique-molecular-identifier-tagged TCR beta cDNA libraries were used. TCRdb ran MiXCR on the PCR reads and lists one entry per CDR3 protein. Of roughly 180,000 distinct CDR3 sequences listed, around 30% are singletons. Their antigens remain unidentified. Sequences were obtained from blood. All receptors derive from a girl aged 10 to 17 with multiple sclerosis.

This chain uses TRBV7-2 with TRBJ1-3; no reliable D call. Between the trimmed V and J ends, which lost 8 bases and 2 bases, there was a span of 10 bases. The CDR3 totals 13 residues. Looked up from germline, CDR1 is SGHTA and CDR2 is FQGNSA. In nucleotides, the CDR3 is TGTGCCAGCTCGGAAGTCGCTGGAAACACCATATATTTT. It is translated as CASSEVAGNTIYF. The entire variable domain, with the rest obtained from reference TRBV7-2 and TRBJ1-3, is as follows: GAGVSQSPSNKVTEKGKDVELRCDPISGHTALYWYRQSLGQGLEFLIYFQGNSAPDKSGLPSDRFSAERTGGSVSTLTIQRTQQEDSAVYLCASSEVAGNTIYFGEGSWLTVV.

The table lists this clonotype with many counts. This chain joins TRBV20-1 and TRBJ2-5, with TRBD2 matching over 12 bases. Germline lookup yields CDR1 DFQATT and CDR2 SNEGSKA (reference sequence). This CDR3 has 16 amino acids. After removal of 0 bases from V and 6 bases from J, the junction contained 8 bases not matched to a gene. CDR3 nucleotides: TGCAGTGCTAGAGAGAGGACTAGCGGGATCATAAAGACCCAGTACTTC. Its protein is CSARERTSGIIKTQYF.